This is a list of T cell receptor beta chains from one sample in a study of T-cell reconstitution after alpha-beta-depleted transplantation in children. TCRdb itself ran the PCR reads through MiXCR, one entry per CDR3 protein. This table has 230,000 or so distinct CDR3 sequences, about 11% appearing once. Sequences were derived from PBMCs from the stem cell graft donor, sampled from the stem cell graft. The source is a human donor who donated a stem cell graft to a child with acute lymphoblastic leukemia. Both conserved end residues are part of each CDR3. D genes are given only for firm matches. Clone size appears in some rows only: once, few, many, or a class for an expanded clone.

TRBV6-5,many,TRBD1,TRBJ1-1,TGTGCCAGCAGTTACGGGAGGACCCCCGGGACAGAGAACACTGAAGCTTTCTTT,CASSYGRTPGTENTEAFF
TRBV18,many,TRBD1,TRBJ1-5,TGTGCCAGCTCACGCGAAGCAGGGGGCCGGGCCGGTCAGCCCCAGCATTTT,CASSREAGGRAGQPQHF
TRBV6-1,.,TRBD1,TRBJ2-2,TGTGCCAGGAGGGGACAGGGGCCCGGGGAGCTGTTTTTT,CARRGQGPGELFF
TRBV20-1,few,.,TRBJ2-7,TGCAGTGCTAGAGAGACAGGAGCCTCATACGAGCAGTACTTC,CSARETGASYEQYF
TRBV3-1,many,TRBD2,TRBJ2-1,TGTGCCAGCAGCCAAGATCTCCCCTCACTAGCGGGAGGGCTCAATGAGCAGTTCTTC,CASSQDLPSLAGGLNEQFF
TRBV7-9,many,TRBD1,TRBJ2-1,TGTGCCAGCAGCTTCCCAGGGGACAGGGATCCGGTGGAGCAGTTCTTC,CASSFPGDRDPVEQFF
TRBV7-9,many,TRBD1,TRBJ2-4,TGTGCCAGCAGTTTCCAGGGACAGGGGGCGCCCCGCATTCAGTACTTC,CASSFQGQGAPRIQYF
TRBV10-3,many,TRBD1,TRBJ1-3,TGTGCCATCAGTGGGGCGACAGGGGGACCCTCTGGAAACACCATATATTTT,CAISGATGGPSGNTIYF
TRBV6-5,many,.,TRBJ1-5,TGTGCCAGCAGGTACAAACCACGGGCGGGGGAACTCAATCAGCCCCAGCATTTT,CASRYKPRAGELNQPQHF
TRBV20-1,.,.,TRBJ2-7,TGCAGTGCTGACCGGCGGAGGGGGCTAGCGGCCTCCTCCTACGAGCAGTACTTC,CSADRRRGLAASSYEQYF
TRBV27,once,.,TRBJ2-7,TGTGCCAGCAGTTTACGGGGGGCTGAAATCTACGAGCAGTACTTC,CASSLRGAEIYEQYF
TRBV20-1,.,.,TRBJ1-2,TGCAGTGCTAGGGTACGACCGCGGGGCTACACCTTC,CSARVRPRGYTF
TRBV4-1,.,TRBD2,TRBJ2-3,TGCGCCAGCAGCCACTTCCCAGCGGGAGCTGATTTCGCAGATACGCAGTATTTT,CASSHFPAGADFADTQYF
TRBV6-2/TRBV6-3,many,.,TRBJ1-5,TGTGCCAGCAGTTATCTGGGAACTCAGCCCCAGCATTTT,CASSYLGTQPQHF
TRBV10-3,many,TRBD2,TRBJ2-6,TGTGCCACCGAGGGGCGGGAGGGGAGCTCTGGGGCCAACGTCCTGACTTTC,CATEGREGSSGANVLTF
TRBV20-1,many,TRBD2,TRBJ2-5,TGCAGTGCTAGAGGGCGGGAGGGCCTGAGGGAGACCCAGTACTTC,CSARGREGLRETQYF
TRBV7-9,many,.,TRBJ2-7,TGTGCCAGCAGCTTAAGCTGGGGCGAGCAGTACTTC,CASSLSWGEQYF
TRBV9,few,.,TRBJ2-1,TGTGCCAGCAGCGTAGGGATGGGACGTGAGCAGTTCTTC,CASSVGMGREQFF
TRBV19,.,TRBD1,TRBJ2-2,TGTGCCAGTAGGGGATGGACAGGTGACGCGAACACCGGGGAGCTGTTTTTT,CASRGWTGDANTGELFF
TRBV19,.,.,TRBJ2-6,TGTGCCAGTATTGACTCCTCAGGGGGGGCCAACGGCCTGACTTTC,CASIDSSGGANGLTF
TRBV5-1,many,.,TRBJ2-2,TGCGCCAGCAGCATCCGGGACGGGAACACCGGGGAGCTGTTTTTT,CASSIRDGNTGELFF
TRBV6-2/TRBV6-3,many,.,TRBJ2-7,TGTGCCAGCAGTTTGGACCCCGCGTGGGAGCAGTACTTC,CASSLDPAWEQYF
TRBV24-1,many,TRBD1,TRBJ2-7,TGTGCCACCAGTGGGCCGGAGACAGGGCCCGGGCGTGGGTACTACGAGCAGTACTTC,CATSGPETGPGRGYYEQYF
TRBV27,many,TRBD2,TRBJ2-7,TGTGCCAGCAGTTTTTCGGCGGGAGCAGGAGACGAGCAGTACTTC,CASSFSAGAGDEQYF
TRBV27,many,.,TRBJ2-6,TGTGCCAGCAGTTTGACGAGCTCTGGGGCCAACGTCCTGACTTTC,CASSLTSSGANVLTF
TRBV11-3,many,TRBD2,TRBJ2-1,TGTGCCAGCAGCTTGCCACTAGCGGGGGGCGCTGTCAGACCTGTTTACAATGAGCAGTTCTTC,CASSLPLAGGAVRPVYNEQFF
TRBV6-5,many,TRBD2,TRBJ2-1,TGTGCCAGCAGTTACCGCCGGAGTCCGGGACTAGTCAATGAGCAGTTCTTC,CASSYRRSPGLVNEQFF
TRBV21-1,many,.,TRBJ2-7,TGTGCCAGCAGCAAAGAGGGACAGGGGAATAACGAGCAGTACTTC,CASSKEGQGNNEQYF
TRBV20-1,many,.,TRBJ2-2,TGCAGTGCTAGAGATTTAGAGAGGGATGCGAACACCGGGGAGCTGTTTTTT,CSARDLERDANTGELFF
TRBV12-3/TRBV12-4,many,.,TRBJ1-1,TGTGCCAGCAGTTCAGCTATCACTGAAGCTTTCTTT,CASSSAITEAFF
TRBV20-1,few,.,TRBJ2-7,TGCAGTGCTAGAGACGCTGACAGAGCCTACGAGCAGTACTTC,CSARDADRAYEQYF
TRBV27,many,TRBD1,TRBJ1-5,TGTGCCAGCAAGGGGACAGGGCCATATCAGCCCCAGCATTTT,CASKGTGPYQPQHF
TRBV11-1,.,.,TRBJ2-1,TGTGCCAGCAGCTTTGAGGGACTTAAGATCTTC,CASSFEGLKIF
TRBV7-9,many,.,TRBJ1-1,TGTGCCAGCAGCTTAGAGGACAGTGGCGGCACTGAAGCTTTCTTT,CASSLEDSGGTEAFF
TRBV14,many,.,TRBJ1-2,TGTGCCAGCAGCCAAGATCTAACAGGGAAGTATGGCTACACCTTC,CASSQDLTGKYGYTF